The source of this T cell receptor (beta chain) is a study of T cells of healthy individuals. This clonotype was seen a few times. Trimming cost V 6 bases and J 3 bases, with 9 bases left between them. Per the germline V gene, CDR1 is MDHEN and CDR2 is SYDVKM. This CDR3 comprises 13 residues. TCRdb fed the 5' RACE reads into MiXCR, producing one record per CDR3 protein. The repertoire holds 90,000 to 100,000 distinct CDR3 sequences, with about 16% as singletons. V usage is TRBV28 and J usage is TRBJ1-5; TRBD1 is a possible D gene (5 bases). This clonotype originated in a human donor in good health. In DNA, the CDR3 is TGTGCCAGCAGGGGGGACCTCAATCAGCCCCAGCATTTT. Protein product: CASRGDLNQPQHF.